This T cell receptor (beta chain) derives from a study of OX40 agonist ivuxolimab in advanced cancers. Whole-study context: All patients had ivuxolimab intravenously every 2 weeks at 0.01 to 10 mg/kg. From 23 to 79 years was the age range, with a mean of roughly 64 years, and roughly 83% were male. Study outcomes and limitations: The specificity for antigen of the expanded peripheral T cells was not determined.

With regard to this clone: The antigen is unknown.

Germline V CDR1 and CDR2: SGHNT, YYREEE (reference sequence). CDR3 length: 15 residues. V was trimmed by 3 bases and J by 2 bases, leaving 15 bases between them. Sequenced by immunoSEQ multiplex PCR; TCRdb stores in-frame clones only, minus some. The table shows tens of thousands of clones, with about 93% occurring only once. Blood sampling was done at baseline, cycle 4 day 1, and cycle 7 day 1. The chain carries TRBV5-4 and TRBJ2-7; no definite D call. This specimen consisted of CD4+ or CD8+ T cells sorted from blood, obtained in a trial of the OX40 agonist ivuxolimab. This sequence originates from an adult with an advanced solid tumor such as melanoma, head and neck, liver or kidney cancer. CDR3 residues: CASSSLTGNPYEQYF. The CDR3 region has the DNA TGTGCCAGCAGCTCACTAACTGGGAACCCCTACGAGCAGTACTTC.